This TCR beta chain came from a study of T-cell memory formation after mild COVID-19. The study's findings and limits: Among clones peaking at day 37 in the second wave, SARS-CoV-2 specificity remained unconfirmed.

Employing constant-segment primers, 5'RACE generated TCR alpha and TCR beta cDNA libraries bearing sample barcodes and UMIs. TCRdb re-analysed the 5' RACE reads in MiXCR, keeping a single row per CDR3 protein. The profile shows around 370,000 distinct CDR3 sequences, around 21% of them singletons. The length of the CDR3 is 18 residues. Per the germline V gene, CDR1 is LGHNA and CDR2 is YNFKEQ. With V trimmed by 1 base and J by 3 bases, 8 bases remained unmatched. As to this clonotype: Its antigen is unidentified.

The chain is built from TRBV4-2 and TRBJ2-7; 14 bases map to TRBD2. The receptor was isolated from an adult woman who had mild COVID-19 (a few samples of this study predate the infection). Cell type and time point are not known. Source material: PBMCs or a T cell subset sorted from them (not recorded which). The DNA for the CDR3 is TGTGCCAGCAGCCAAGCAGGACTAGCGGGAGGTGGCTTCTACGAGCAGTACTTC. This codes for CASSQAGLAGGGFYEQYF.